A single sample gave rise to the 27 T cell receptor beta chains below, sequenced in a study of CD8+CD57+ T cells in acquired aplastic anemia. Template material for TCR beta VDJ and CDR3 profiling consisted of genomic DNA. TCRdb redid the calling of the reads with MiXCR, one entry per CDR3 protein. The data hold 250,000 to 300,000 distinct CDR3 sequences, with approximately 57% observed a single time. Sequenced material: sorted CD4+, CD8+, or CD8+CD57+ T cells (not recorded which) from PBMCs. These receptors all come from a human donor with severe aplastic anemia or a healthy control (not recorded which).

The CDR3 is CSAREERGLVFNEQFF. The CDR3 region has the DNA TGCAGTGCTAGAGAGGAAAGAGGACTAGTCTTCAATGAGCAGTTCTTC. The chain carries TRBV20-1 and TRBJ2-1; 7 bases align to TRBD2. This CDR3 has 16 residues. Trimming at V came to 0 bases and at J to 6 bases, leaving 11 bases not matched to a gene. Germline loops: CDR1 DFQATT, CDR2 SNEGSKA (reference sequence).

The V and J genes are TRBV7-2 and TRBJ2-2; D gene uncertain. The CDR3 is 12 amino acids. Per the germline V gene, CDR1 is SGHTA and CDR2 is FQGNSA. Between the trimmed V and J ends, which lost 4 bases and 10 bases, there was a span of 10 bases. CDR3 sequence: CASSSPPLELFF. The CDR3 DNA reads TGTGCCAGCAGCTCCCCCCCCCTGGAGCTGTTTTTT.

V is TRBV6-4 and J is TRBJ1-4; 8 positions match TRBD1. This CDR3 is built from 12 residues. With V trimmed by 6 bases and J by 10 bases, 4 bases remained unmatched. Germline loops: CDR1 MRHNA, CDR2 SNTAGT. CDR3 region: CASRDREGKLFF. The DNA of the CDR3 is TGTGCCAGCAGGGACAGGGAGGGAAAACTGTTTTTT.

The chain is built from TRBV19 and TRBJ1-2, with D possibly TRBD1 on 6 matching bases. The V gene's germline CDR1 is LNHDA and CDR2 SQIVND (reference sequence). The V end was cut by 7 bases, the J end by 0 bases, with 12 bases between. This CDR3 has 14 residues. This chain's CDR3 is CASIRDNTNYGYTF. As DNA, the CDR3 is TGTGCCAGTATTAGGGACAACACTAACTATGGCTACACCTTC.

This clonotype occurred many times. The chain employs TRBV18 and TRBJ2-7; D not resolved. The CDR3 spans 14 residues. Germline V gene data show CDR1 as KGHSH and CDR2 as LQKENI. V was pared by 1 base and J by 4 bases, with 11 bases between. CDR3 residues: CASSPLPRSYEQYF. The CDR3 DNA sequence: TGTGCCAGCTCACCACTCCCCCGAAGTTACGAGCAGTACTTC.

The chain couples TRBV5-1 to TRBJ2-3; unclear D gene. From germline, CDR1 is SGHRS and CDR2 YFSETQ. The V gene lost 3 bases and the J gene lost 6 bases, with 11 bases spanning the gap. The CDR3 is 13 residues long. For the CDR3, the DNA is TGCGCCAGCAGCTCGGACGAGGACGATACGCAGTATTTT. It encodes CASSSDEDDTQYF.

This clonotype has at least ten counts. This chain joins TRBV20-1 and TRBJ2-1; a weak D match, TRBD2 (7 bases). The CDR3 runs to 12 residues. Germline V lookup: CDR1 DFQATT, CDR2 SNEGSKA (reference sequence). Trimming shortened V by 5 bases and J by 8 bases, and 13 bases separated the two germline ends. CDR3 DNA: TGCAGTGCTGGGGGGGGGGGGCATGAGCAGTTCTTC. As protein: CSAGGGGHEQFF.

The CDR3 region is CAWSVLGGTDTQYF. The CDR3 coding sequence is TGTGCCTGGAGTGTACTAGGTGGCACAGATACGCAGTATTTT. The rearrangement links TRBV30 to TRBJ2-3; tentative D call: TRBD2 (5 bases). V lost 0 bases and J 1 base, leaving 8 bases between the germline ends. The CDR3 has 14 amino acids. Germline-derived CDR1 and CDR2 are GTSNPN and SVGIG (reference sequence).

CDR3 amino acids: CATEISGGPNTGELFF. CDR3 in DNA: TGTGCCACCGAGATTAGCGGGGGGCCGAACACCGGGGAGCTGTTTTTT. The chain links TRBV24-1 to TRBJ2-2, with TRBD2 matching over 10 bases. The CDR3 sequence is 16 residues long. Germline V CDR1 and CDR2: KGHDR, SFDVKD. V was pared by 9 bases and J by 0 bases, with 6 bases of the junction left unmatched.

CDR3 in amino acids: CSVGWGADQPQHF. Written as DNA, the CDR3 is TGCAGCGTTGGGTGGGGGGCGGATCAGCCCCAGCATTTT. The chain has TRBV29-1 and TRBJ1-5; D may be TRBD1 (6 bases). V lost 4 bases to trimming and J lost 5 bases, with 12 bases between them. The CDR3 is 13 residues long. Germline assignment: CDR1 SQVTM and CDR2 ANQGSEA.

The chain carries TRBV7-8 and TRBJ2-1; D gene ambiguous. CDR1 and CDR2 (germline): SGHVS, FQNEAQ. The CDR3 is 11 amino acids. Trimming shortened V by 7 bases and J by 10 bases, and 11 bases separated the two germline ends. The CDR3 loop reads CASTTYREQFF. The CDR3 DNA reads TGTGCCAGCACCACTTACCGGGAGCAGTTCTTC.

The chain's CDR3 is CASSRGPVGNQPQHF. The CDR3 nucleotides read TGTGCCAGCAGCCGTGGACCCGTGGGCAATCAGCCCCAGCATTTT. The V and J genes are TRBV7-2 and TRBJ1-5; D remains unclear. Trimming stripped 5 bases from V and 2 bases from J, with 13 bases between. Germline V lookup: CDR1 SGHTA, CDR2 FQGNSA. The CDR3 covers 15 residues.

This clonotype was recorded many times. In DNA, the CDR3 is TGTGCCAGCAGATTAAACAATGAGCAGTTCTTC. It codes for CASRLNNEQFF. This chain links TRBV6-1 with TRBJ2-1; D not resolved. This CDR3 contains 11 residues. V gave up 6 bases and J gave up 5 bases, with 5 bases separating them. Germline CDR1 and CDR2: MNHNS and SASEGT.

The chain uses TRBV2 and TRBJ1-5; TRBD1 aligns across 7 bases. With V trimmed by 6 bases and J by 7 bases, 6 bases remained unmatched. Germline assignment: CDR1 SNHLY and CDR2 FYNNEI. This CDR3 has 13 amino acids. The CDR3 bases are TGTGCCAGCAGGACGACAGGGAACCAGCCCCAGCATTTT. Protein sequence: CASRTTGNQPQHF.

This sequence joins TRBV7-2 and TRBJ2-7; D is perhaps TRBD2 (5 bases). Germline CDR1 and CDR2: SGHTA and FQGNSA. The CDR3 is 14 amino acids. V dropped 1 base and J dropped 3 bases, with 10 bases sitting between them. CDR3 sequence (DNA): TGTGCCAGCAGCTTAGGGGTTAGCGTCTACGAGCAGTACTTC. Its translation: CASSLGVSVYEQYF.

This clonotype has just one count. The gene calls are TRBV7-9 and TRBJ2-2; D not certain. Germline CDR1 is SEHNR and CDR2 is FQNEAQ (reference sequence). Trimming pared 3 bases from V and 11 bases from J, leaving 7 bases between. CDR3 size: 11 residues. CDR3 sequence reads: CASSLGDELFF. CDR3 bases: TGTGCCAGCAGCTTGGGCGATGAGCTGTTTTTT. Complete variable domain (other parts from reference TRBV7-9 and TRBJ2-2): DTGVSQNPRHKITKRGQNVTFRCDPISEHNRLYWYRQTLGQGPEFLTYFQNEAQLEKSRLLSDRFSAERPKGSFSTLEIQRTEQGDSAMYLCASSLGDELFFGEGSRLTVL.

This clonotype was found a few times. CDR3 in DNA: TGCAGTGCCCCGACTAGCGGGGGCTCCTACGAGCAGTACTTC. Its translation: CSAPTSGGSYEQYF. The chain couples TRBV20-1 to TRBJ2-7; 12 bases match TRBD2. V lost 6 bases to trimming and J lost 0 bases; unmatched junction nucleotides: 3. Germline-derived CDR1 and CDR2 are DFQATT and SNEGSKA (reference sequence). The CDR3 covers 14 residues.

The V and J genes are TRBV29-1 and TRBJ2-1, with D perhaps TRBD2 (5 bases). CDR3 length: 13 residues. Germline V lookup: CDR1 SQVTM, CDR2 ANQGSEA. Deletions cut 6 bases from V and 4 bases from J, with 13 bases between. This chain's CDR3 is CSVSAGGYNEQFF. Here the CDR3 DNA reads TGCAGCGTCTCTGCGGGCGGATACAATGAGCAGTTCTTC.

This rearrangement joins TRBV7-3 to TRBJ2-5; D not resolved. V lost 2 bases and J 5 bases, leaving 9 bases between the germline ends. Germline V gene lookup returns CDR1 SGHTA and CDR2 FQGTGA. The CDR3 has 13 amino acids. The CDR3 loop reads CASSLYTSETQYF. The CDR3 coding sequence is TGTGCCAGCAGCTTATACACATCGGAGACCCAGTACTTC.

This clonotype appeared many times. The V gene is TRBV9, the J gene TRBJ1-2; a possible D gene is TRBD1 (5 bases). Germline loops: CDR1 SGDLS, CDR2 YYNGEE. With 0 bases removed from V and 8 bases from J, the gap between germline ends came to 14 bases. The CDR3 runs to 14 residues. CDR3 DNA sequence: TGTGCCAGCAGCGTAGCTACAGGCCGGGGGGGCTACACCTTC. As protein: CASSVATGRGGYTF.

As concerns this clonotype: The junction departs from germline at one end; a sequencing error may be responsible. J is TRBJ2-3 and V is TRBV2, with TRBD1 matching 10 bases. This CDR3 has 15 amino acids. Per the germline V gene, CDR1 is SNHLY and CDR2 is FYNNEI. The chain's CDR3 is CTSSRDRGSTDTQYF. The CDR3 DNA is TGTACCAGCAGCCGGGACAGGGGATCAACAGATACGCAGTATTTT.

This clonotype was counted between two and nine times. The genes are TRBV7-9 and TRBJ2-3; no clear D gene. The V end was cut by 5 bases, the J end by 0 bases, with 9 bases between. The germline gives CDR1 SEHNR, CDR2 FQNEAQ (reference sequence). The CDR3 sequence is 14 residues long. This CDR3 is CASSGPYSTDTQYF. CDR3 sequence (DNA): TGTGCCAGCAGCGGGCCCTACAGCACAGATACGCAGTATTTT.

In regard to this clonotype: Just one base apart from a much larger clone, this may be a read error. The chain couples TRBV6-5 to TRBJ2-7; 8 bases are a match to TRBD1. This CDR3 is built from 14 residues. Germline V gene data show CDR1 as MNHEY and CDR2 as SVGAGI. The CDR3 sequence is CASRTGFTGYEQCF. Here the CDR3 DNA reads TGTGCCAGCCGGACAGGGTTCACCGGCTACGAGCAGTGCTTC.

The chain employs TRBV28 and TRBJ1-1; unclear D gene. Germline assignment: CDR1 MDHEN and CDR2 SYDVKM. V was cut by 2 bases and J by 7 bases, with 11 bases left in between. The CDR3 covers 13 residues. The CDR3 DNA is TGTGCCAGCAGTTTAGTTAGGCAGCTTGAAGCTTTCTTT. Encoded protein: CASSLVRQLEAFF.

This clonotype was seen repeatedly, ten times or more. This chain joins TRBV29-1 and TRBJ2-5, with 9 positions matching TRBD1. This CDR3 is 15 amino acids long. Germline CDR1 is SQVTM and CDR2 is ANQGSEA. The J segment lost 4 bases and the V segment lost 6 bases, leaving 12 bases of the junction unmatched. CDR3 DNA: TGCAGCGTCACCCCCGGGACAGGGATTGGAGAGACCCAGTACTTC. Its protein is CSVTPGTGIGETQYF.

This chain connects TRBV4-1 to TRBJ2-1, with 14 bases fitting TRBD2. Trimming removed 0 bases from V and 6 bases from J; junction bases left unmatched: 7. CDR1 and CDR2 (germline): MGHRA, YSYEKL. The CDR3 is 18 residues long. CDR3 in amino acids: CASSQDRLAGGPSNEQFF. CDR3 nucleotides: TGCGCCAGCAGCCAAGATAGACTAGCGGGGGGGCCCTCCAATGAGCAGTTCTTC.

The genes are TRBV7-8 and TRBJ2-3, with 7 bases identical to TRBD1. This CDR3 has 16 residues. From germline, CDR1 is SGHVS and CDR2 FQNEAQ. V dropped 1 base and J dropped 3; count of bases not matched to a gene: 7. CDR3 coding DNA: TGTGCCAGCAGCTTAGATGGGGACAGCAGAACAGATACGCAGTATTTT. Amino acids: CASSLDGDSRTDTQYF.